These T cell receptor beta chains were read from a single sample in a study of OX40 agonist ivuxolimab in advanced cancers. Data came from immunoSEQ multiplex PCR; TCRdb stores just in-frame clones and leaves some out. The repertoire consists of 90,000 to 100,000 clones, with approximately 86% occurring once and the leading ten covering more than 0.8%. The specimen was CD4+ or CD8+ T cells sorted from blood, collected in a trial of the OX40 agonist ivuxolimab. The source is an adult with an advanced solid tumor such as melanoma, head and neck, liver or kidney cancer. Both conserved end residues are part of each CDR3. D genes are given only for firm matches. Only some rows state a clone size, as once, few, many or a class for expanded clones.

d_call,j_call,v_call,clone_size,cdr3_aa,cdr3_nt
TRBD1,TRBJ2-1,TRBV11-2,NA,CASSTGQVEQFF,TGTGCCAGCAGCACGGGACAGGTTGAGCAGTTCTTC
TRBD2,TRBJ2-2,TRBV6-4,NA,CASGLTSGNGELFF,TGTGCCAGCGGCTTGACTAGCGGGAACGGGGAGCTGTTTTTT
TRBD2,TRBJ2-7,TRBV28,once,CASSLGGASYEQYF,TGTGCCAGCAGCCTCGGGGGGGCTTCCTACGAGCAGTACTTC
NA,TRBJ2-5,TRBV5-1,NA,CASSLAAGETQYF,TGCGCCAGCAGCTTGGCAGCAGGCGAGACCCAGTACTTC
NA,TRBJ1-5,TRBV7-2,NA,CASSPMRGQPQHF,TGTGCCAGCAGCCCGATGAGGGGGCAGCCCCAGCATTTT
TRBD1,TRBJ2-2,TRBV19,NA,CASRMGGQGFTGELFF,TGTGCCAGTAGAATGGGGGGACAGGGGTTCACCGGGGAGCTGTTTTTT
NA,TRBJ2-1,TRBV29-1,NA,CSVDGGTDNEQFF,TGCAGCGTTGATGGCGGAACGGACAATGAGCAGTTCTTC
NA,TRBJ2-1,TRBV9,NA,CASSLDPSSNEQFF,TGTGCCAGCAGCTTGGACCCTTCCTCCAATGAGCAGTTCTTC
TRBD1,TRBJ1-1,TRBV29-1,NA,CSVSRQGATEAFF,TGCAGCGTTAGTCGACAGGGGGCTACTGAAGCTTTCTTT
TRBD2,TRBJ2-1,TRBV5-8,once,CASRGGAGYNEQFF,TGTGCCAGCAGGGGGGGAGCGGGGTACAATGAGCAGTTCTTC
TRBD1,TRBJ2-7,TRBV2,NA,CASGPPSDRVFKSGRYF,TGTGCCAGCGGACCGCCTTCCGACAGGGTATTTAAATCGGGCAGGTACTTC
TRBD2,TRBJ2-5,TRBV6-6,NA,CASSYPITSGETQYF,TGTGCCAGCAGTTACCCTATCACTAGCGGAGAGACCCAGTACTTC
NA,TRBJ1-1,TRBV11-2,NA,CASRQQGDTEAFF,TGTGCCAGCAGGCAACAGGGAGACACTGAAGCTTTCTTT